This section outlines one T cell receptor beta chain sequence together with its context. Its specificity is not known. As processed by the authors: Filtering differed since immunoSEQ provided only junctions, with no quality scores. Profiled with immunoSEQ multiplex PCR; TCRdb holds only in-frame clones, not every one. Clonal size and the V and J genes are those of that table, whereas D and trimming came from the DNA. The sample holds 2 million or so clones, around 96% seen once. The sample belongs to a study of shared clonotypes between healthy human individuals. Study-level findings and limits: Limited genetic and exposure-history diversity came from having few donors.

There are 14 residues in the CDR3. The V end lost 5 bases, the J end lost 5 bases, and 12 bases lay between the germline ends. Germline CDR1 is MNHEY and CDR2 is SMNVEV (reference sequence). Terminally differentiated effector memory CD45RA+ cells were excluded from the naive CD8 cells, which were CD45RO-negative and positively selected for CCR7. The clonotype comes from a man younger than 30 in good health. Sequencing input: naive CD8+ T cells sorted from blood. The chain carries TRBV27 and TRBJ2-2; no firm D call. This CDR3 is CASSRLDNTGELFF. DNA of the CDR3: TGTGCCAGCAGTCGCCTCGACAATACCGGGGAGCTGTTTTTT.